The 17 T cell receptor beta chains below come from one sample, sequenced in a study of shared clonotypes between healthy human individuals. Some clones are missing from TCRdb's copy, which holds only in-frame ones; the method was immunoSEQ multiplex PCR. The sample carries 2 million to 3 million clones, 85% to 95% recorded once. Sequenced material: naive CD4+ T cells sorted from blood. Sample subset: CD45RA+ positively selected. Receptors originate from a young man in good health.

This chain uses TRBV10-1 with TRBJ2-3; possible D gene TRBD2, 6 bases. The CDR3 spans 14 residues. Germline CDR1 reads WNHNN; CDR2 reads SYGVQD (reference sequence). The V and J ends lost 7 bases and 3 bases respectively, with 14 bases between them. The CDR3 region has the DNA TGCGCCAGCAAAGGAGCGGGCTGGACAGATACGCAGTATTTT. Its translation is CASKGAGWTDTQYF.

V and J are TRBV4-3 and TRBJ1-2, with D maybe TRBD1 (5 bases). Germline V gene data show CDR1 as LGHNA and CDR2 as YSLEER. The CDR3 length is 15 residues. V lost 7 bases and J 3 bases, leaving 18 bases between the germline ends. The CDR3 here is CASNTLPGGDYGYTF. DNA for the CDR3: TGCGCCAGCAACACTCTACCTGGGGGGGACTATGGCTACACCTTC.

As to this clone: The sample holds other DNA sequences that translate to the same CDR3. This chain joins TRBV7-2 and TRBJ2-3; D uncertain. The length of the CDR3 is 13 residues. CDR1 and CDR2 from the germline V gene are SGHTA and FQGNSA. Trimming removed 4 bases at V and 2 bases at J, with 7 bases between. As DNA, the CDR3 is TGTGCCAGCAGCTCCCGTCCCACAGATACGCAGTATTTT. As protein: CASSSRPTDTQYF. Combining the CDR3 with reference TRBV7-2 and TRBJ2-3 gives the whole variable domain GAGVSQSPSNKVTEKGKDVELRCDPISGHTALYWYRQSLGQGLEFLIYFQGNSAPDKSGLPSDRFSAERTGGSVSTLTIQRTQQEDSAVYLCASSSRPTDTQYFGPGTRLTVL.

The V gene is TRBV27, the J gene TRBJ1-4; D remains ambiguous. CDR1 is MNHEY and CDR2 is SMNVEV in the germline V gene (reference sequence). Trimming left V 0 bases short and J 10 bases short, with 12 bases between. This CDR3 spans 14 amino acids. DNA for the CDR3: TGTGCCAGCAGTTTATCGTCCCGAGTAGGAAAACTGTTTTTT. The encoded protein is CASSLSSRVGKLFF.

V is TRBV30 and J is TRBJ2-3; D unclear. Germline CDR1 reads GTSNPN; CDR2 reads SVGIG (reference sequence). V was trimmed by 1 base and J by 4 bases, leaving 12 bases between them. The CDR3 loop spans 14 amino acids. In DNA, the CDR3 is TGTGCCTGGAGTGCATTGAGCTTTTCAGATACGCAGTATTTT. This translates into CAWSALSFSDTQYF.

The chain carries TRBV4-1 and TRBJ2-3; 9 bases line up with TRBD1. Germline CDR1 reads MGHRA; CDR2 reads YSYEKL. V lost 4 bases to trimming and J lost 2 bases; unmatched junction nucleotides: 7. The CDR3 has 16 amino acids. The CDR3 reads CASSPSGQGFTDTQYF. The CDR3 region has the DNA TGCGCCAGCAGCCCCAGCGGACAGGGGTTCACAGATACGCAGTATTTT.

The chain has TRBV5-1 and TRBJ1-6; TRBD1 aligns across 8 bases. The trim removed 0 bases at V and 5 bases at J, leaving 7 bases unmatched. The CDR3 loop spans 17 amino acids. The germline V gene encodes CDR1 SGHRS and CDR2 YFSETQ. The CDR3, as DNA: TGCGCCAGCAGCTTGGAGAGGCAGGGGGCAAATAATTCACCCCTCCACTTT. This translates into CASSLERQGANNSPLHF.

The gene calls are TRBV13 and TRBJ2-5; D remains unclear. Germline CDR1 PRHDT, CDR2 FYEKMQ (reference sequence). The length of the CDR3 is 13 residues. V was pared by 0 bases and J by 2 bases, with 4 bases between. The CDR3 nucleotides read TGTGCCAGCAGCTTAGGACTACAAGAGACCCAGTACTTC. As protein: CASSLGLQETQYF.

Notes on this clone: The sample carries other DNA sequences with the same CDR3. This chain connects TRBV9 to TRBJ2-3; D unclear. There are 15 residues in the CDR3. Germline V gene lookup returns CDR1 SGDLS and CDR2 YYNGEE. Trimming stripped 0 bases from V and 1 base from J, with 9 bases between. The CDR3 nucleotides read TGTGCCAGCAGCGTAGGTGGTCGGGGCACAGATACGCAGTATTTT. Protein sequence: CASSVGGRGTDTQYF.

The chain employs TRBV5-5 and TRBJ2-1; 10 bases agree with TRBD2. The junction had 8 bases not matched to a gene; V was cut back by 4 bases and J by 7 bases. The CDR3 has 15 amino acids. Germline V CDR1 and CDR2: SGHKS, YYEKEE (reference sequence). The CDR3 region has the DNA TGTGCCAGCAGCCCGGAGGGACTAGCGATTAATGAGCAGTTCTTC. Its translation: CASSPEGLAINEQFF.

This clone was picked up a small number of times. The chain combines TRBV7-9 with TRBJ1-1, with D hard to call. This CDR3 region has 13 residues. The V end was cut by 0 bases, the J end by 1 base, with 3 bases between. The germline V gene encodes CDR1 SEHNR and CDR2 FQNEAQ (reference sequence). Here the CDR3 DNA reads TGTGCCAGCAGCTTAGCCAGGAACACTGAAGCTTTCTTT. This sequence encodes CASSLARNTEAFF.

A remark on this clone: Other DNA sequences from this sample encode an identical CDR3 as well. CDR3 loop: CASSTGTDSYEQYF. The CDR3 DNA reads as TGCGCCAGCAGCACGGGGACAGACTCCTACGAGCAGTACTTC. The J gene is TRBJ2-7, the V gene TRBV5-1; 7 bases are shared with TRBD1. CDR3 length: 14 residues. The germline V gene encodes CDR1 SGHRS and CDR2 YFSETQ. Unmatched junction bases numbered 4, after V lost 4 bases and J lost 0 bases.

As concerns this clone: At the DNA level, this CDR3 is encoded by other sequences in the same sample as well. The chain joins TRBV5-1 to TRBJ1-2; possibly TRBD1 for D (5 bases). There are 14 residues in the CDR3. V lost 0 bases and J 2 bases, leaving 8 bases between the germline ends. CDR1 is SGHRS, CDR2 YFSETQ, per germline. CDR3 nucleotide sequence: TGCGCCAGCAGCTTGGATCCAGGGAACTATGGCTACACCTTC. This codes for CASSLDPGNYGYTF.

This clone appeared once. This sequence joins TRBV2 and TRBJ1-2; perhaps TRBD1 as D (6 bases). The CDR3 is 17 residues long. Germline lookup yields CDR1 SNHLY and CDR2 FYNNEI. V was pared by 3 bases and J by 3 bases, with 20 bases between. CDR3 nucleotides: TGTGCCAGCAGTGATGCACAGGGCCCCTCCGATGACTATGGCTACACCTTC. Amino acid sequence: CASSDAQGPSDDYGYTF.

The genes are TRBV6-5 and TRBJ2-7; D unresolved. V lost 4 bases, J lost 5 bases, and 12 bases lay in between. CDR1 is MNHEY and CDR2 is SVGAGI in the germline V gene. This CDR3 region has 13 residues. CDR3 loop: CASSSRPAHEQYF. In nucleotides, the CDR3 is TGTGCCAGCAGTTCCAGACCGGCACACGAGCAGTACTTC.

The chain is built from TRBV7-8 and TRBJ2-3, with a tentative D call TRBD2 (5 bases). V was cut by 4 bases and J by 2 bases, with 16 bases left in between. CDR3 length equals 16 residues. The germline gives CDR1 SGHVS, CDR2 FQNEAQ. The CDR3 coding sequence is TGTGCCAGCAGCTCCCCGGACTTTACCCTCACAGATACGCAGTATTTT. Translated, it gives CASSSPDFTLTDTQYF.

The chain uses TRBV27 and TRBJ2-7; D is unclear. The CDR3 is 13 residues long. Germline V CDR1 and CDR2: MNHEY, SMNVEV (reference sequence). V lost 3 bases and J 6 bases, leaving 12 bases between the germline ends. This chain's CDR3 is CASSFSTLSEQYF. The CDR3 nucleotides are TGTGCCAGCAGTTTTTCGACTCTTTCCGAGCAGTACTTC.